The clone carrying this TCR beta chain appeared once. With V trimmed by 4 bases and J by 2 bases, 7 bases remained unmatched. Germline V gene sequence: CDR1 KGHDR, CDR2 SFDVKD. The CDR3 length is 17 residues. The data were taken from a study of blood T cell repertoires in COVID-19. Turning to the study itself: The origin of the acute and convalescent COVID-19 samples was the United States, Italy and Spain.

Data came from immunoSEQ multiplex PCR; TCRdb stores just in-frame clones and leaves some out. Among more than 30,000 clones listed, about 87% were seen once. Sequences were obtained from peripheral blood. This clonotype was sampled from a middle-aged man with active or convalescent COVID-19. The rearrangement joins TRBV24-1 to TRBJ1-5, with 10 bases identical to TRBD1. This CDR3 reads CATSDPSGTGGNQPQHF. As DNA, the CDR3 is TGTGCCACCAGTGACCCCTCCGGGACAGGGGGCAATCAGCCCCAGCATTTT.